This TCR beta chain comes out of a study of T cells in Graves' hyperthyroidism and ophthalmopathy. CDR1 and CDR2 (germline): MNHEY, SVGAGI. The CDR3 runs 14 residues. The ends lost 0 bases at V and 9 bases at J; junction bases unmatched: 5. This clonotype was counted many times. Amplification yielded TCR beta CDR3 regions, with RNA transcripts as the source. When the TCR CDR3 underwent first-round RT-PCR, the HTBI primer set was used. TCRdb redid the calling of the multiplex PCR reads with MiXCR, one entry per CDR3 protein. The table lists hundreds of thousands of distinct CDR3 sequences, roughly 15% of them singletons, with 3.5% to 4.5% in the top ten.

The V gene is TRBV6-5, the J gene TRBJ2-7; 10 bases line up with TRBD1. The sequenced sample consisted of blood. This receptor was identified in a woman aged 40-49 years with Graves' ophthalmopathy. The CDR3 here is CASSYSPGQGVQYF. Written as DNA, the CDR3 is TGTGCCAGCAGTTACTCCCCCGGACAGGGGGTGCAGTACTTC.